This T cell receptor beta chain appears in the sequencing data of a study of monozygotic twins with inflammatory bowel disease. Both the TCRalpha cDNA and the TCRbeta cDNA were taken through two nested PCRs, lasting around 15 and 10 cycles. From the 5' RACE reads, TCRdb lists one entry per CDR3 protein and no DNA. The table lists roughly 140,000 distinct CDR3 sequences. The germline V gene encodes CDR1 DFQATT and CDR2 SNEGSKA (reference sequence). CDR3 length: 15 amino acids. The chain links TRBV20-1 to TRBJ2-6; TCRdb gives TRBD1 as the D gene, but with no DNA this cannot be confirmed. The receptor comes from a human donor with ulcerative colitis or Crohn's disease, or a healthy co-twin of an affected twin (not recorded which). Sequenced material: blood. The CDR3 loop is CSAHQGYSGANVLTF.